This T cell receptor (beta chain) was found in a study of T-cell memory formation after mild COVID-19. Study results and limitations: Clones contracting across day 15 to 85 had a balanced CD4/CD8 profile; later expanding clones leaned CD4+. In pre-infection memory, a portion of responding clones appeared, which suggested that cross-reactive memory joined.

Each CDR3 protein is one row after TCRdb ran MiXCR on the 5' RACE reads. The sample includes about 240,000 distinct CDR3 sequences, 8% to 10% seen only once; the top ten take approximately 20%. This clonotype turned up a few times. Antigen unknown. Trimming shortened V by 0 bases and J by 4 bases, and 5 bases separated the two germline ends. The germline V gene has CDR1 LGHNA and CDR2 YSLEER. The CDR3 runs 13 residues. The sequence came from a man aged 18-30 years who had mild COVID-19 (a few samples of this study predate the infection). Cell type and time point are not known. Sequenced sample: PBMCs or a T cell subset sorted from them (not recorded which). The V call is TRBV4-3, the J call TRBJ2-3; D is undetermined. In DNA, the CDR3 is TGCGCCAGCAGCCAAGAACCCCCAGATACGCAGTATTTT. Protein: CASSQEPPDTQYF.